These 22 T cell receptor beta chains were all obtained from the same sample, sequenced in a study of regulatory T cells in long-lasting Graves disease. The time point denotes: newly diagnosed GD, antithyroid drugs for less than 3 months. PBMC RNA was the source of the TCR library. Combining iRepertoire HTBI primers with Arm-PCR of CDR3 regions, the authors built TCR beta libraries. MiXCR was run by TCRdb on the multiplex PCR reads, yielding one entry per CDR3 protein. This table holds 320,000 or so distinct CDR3 sequences, more than 15% found once. The material was peripheral blood mononuclear cells (PBMCs), obtained at new diagnosis, from a patient treated with antithyroid drugs. Receptors were obtained from a female donor with Graves disease.

This clonotype was counted ten times or more. The chain is built from TRBV7-2 and TRBJ2-1, with D maybe TRBD1 (6 bases). This CDR3 has 15 residues. Germline lookup yields CDR1 SGHTA and CDR2 FQGNSA. The ends were cut back, 1 base at V and 3 bases at J, with 10 bases in the middle. The CDR3 here is CASSLEGGFYNEQFF. CDR3 DNA sequence: TGTGCCAGCAGCTTAGAAGGGGGTTTCTACAATGAGCAGTTCTTC.

The table lists this clonotype with a few counts. Since no conserved phenylalanine or tryptophan closes the CDR3, a read error is the likely cause. V gene TRBV28 combines with J gene TRBJ1-1; D uncertain. The CDR3 length is 12 residues. The germline gives CDR1 MDHEN, CDR2 SYDVKM. The V end lost 8 bases, the J end lost 4 bases, and 11 bases lay between the germline ends. The CDR3 is CASGGRFTEAFL. In DNA form, the CDR3 reads TGTGCCAGCGGCGGCAGGTTCACTGAAGCTTTCCTT.

The sample holds a few counts of this clonotype. As the CDR3 is not closed by the conserved phenylalanine or tryptophan, this likely results from a read error. The chain links TRBV27 to TRBJ1-2; 10 bases are shared with TRBD1. CDR1 is MNHEY, CDR2 SMNVEV, per germline (reference sequence). The CDR3 covers 15 residues. Germline trimming cut 2 bases from V and 3 bases from J; bases unmatched to any gene: 3. The CDR3 loop reads CASSLGGTGDYGYTS. The CDR3 DNA sequence: TGTGCCAGCAGTTTAGGAGGGACAGGGGACTATGGCTACACCTCC.

This clonotype was seen many times. The rearrangement links TRBV6-1 to TRBJ2-1; D ambiguous. CDR3 length: 13 residues. The V gene lost 3 bases and the J gene lost 7 bases, with 10 bases spanning the gap. Germline V lookup: CDR1 MNHNS, CDR2 SASEGT. CDR3 in amino acids: CASSDLGRNEQFF. In DNA form, the CDR3 reads TGTGCCAGCAGTGACCTCGGGCGGAATGAGCAGTTCTTC.

This clonotype was counted between two and nine times. V gene TRBV30 combines with J gene TRBJ2-2; TRBD1 matches 7 bases. The CDR3 length is 17 residues. Looked up from germline, CDR1 is GTSNPN and CDR2 is SVGIG (reference sequence). Trimming cost V 5 bases and J 3 bases; bases outside gene matches: 15. CDR3 nucleotides: TGTGCCTGGGCCCGACAAGACAGGGTGGGGTACACCGGGGAGCTGTTTTTT. Its translation is CAWARQDRVGYTGELFF.

This clonotype was counted at least ten times. As DNA, the CDR3 is TGTGCCAGCAGCTTAGACCGGGGAATCGAGCAGTACTTC. It specifies CASSLDRGIEQYF. This chain links TRBV7-9 with TRBJ2-7, with a tentative D call TRBD2 (5 bases). The CDR3 loop spans 13 amino acids. Germline CDR1 is SEHNR and CDR2 is FQNEAQ (reference sequence). Trimming stripped 1 base from V and 6 bases from J, with 10 bases between.

The table lists this clonotype with a few counts. A far larger clone is off by one base, so a read error is likely. The chain is built from TRBV20-1 and TRBJ2-7; 13 bases agree with TRBD2. Germline values: CDR1 DFQATT, CDR2 SNEGSKA (reference sequence). This CDR3 comprises 15 residues. The V gene end was trimmed by 3 bases and the J gene end by 6 bases; junction bases not matched to a gene: 8. DNA for the CDR3: TGCAGTGCTAGTAGCACTAGCGGGAGGGCCGGCGAGCAGTACTTC. It specifies CSASSTSGRAGEQYF.

This clonotype was detected ten times or more. V usage is TRBV19 and J usage is TRBJ1-5; 10 bases are shared with TRBD1. In germline, CDR1 is LNHDA, CDR2 SQIVND (reference sequence). CDR3 size: 15 residues. V shed 5 bases and J 3 bases; nucleotides not matched to a gene: 4. CDR3: CASSWGQGNNQPQHF. The CDR3 region has the DNA TGTGCCAGTAGTTGGGGACAGGGGAACAATCAGCCCCAGCATTTT.

This clonotype was observed once. This sequence joins TRBV15 and TRBJ2-1, with 9 bases matching TRBD2. The CDR3 is 18 residues long. The trim removed 0 bases at V and 12 bases at J, leaving 18 bases unmatched. Germline V gene sequence: CDR1 LNHNV, CDR2 YYDKDF (reference sequence). The CDR3 region has the DNA TGTGCCACCAGCAGAGATACTCTGGCGGGAGGGCTCACTTCTGCGCAGTTCTTC. The encoded protein is CATSRDTLAGGLTSAQFF.

Ten or more counts support this clonotype. The chain is built from TRBV30 and TRBJ1-2; TRBD1 aligns across 8 bases. The V segment lost 3 bases and the J segment 7 bases; nucleotides outside the gene matches: 10. The CDR3 covers 14 residues. Germline CDR1 GTSNPN, CDR2 SVGIG (reference sequence). CDR3 nucleotides: TGTGCCTGGAGCAAGACACAGGGGGTGATTGGCTACACCTTC. Translating it yields CAWSKTQGVIGYTF.

CDR3 loop: CASSLGGLGGAQFF. For the CDR3, the DNA is TGCGCCAGCAGCTTGGGAGGACTAGGAGGGGCGCAGTTCTTC. The chain combines TRBV5-1 with TRBJ2-1; 7 bases agree with TRBD2. This CDR3 is 14 amino acids long. Losses at the gene ends were 0 bases for V and 12 bases for J; bases not matched to a gene: 9. CDR1 is SGHRS and CDR2 is YFSETQ in the germline V gene.

The sample holds many counts of this clonotype. The rearrangement links TRBV7-3 to TRBJ2-7; 7 bases map to TRBD2. The length of the CDR3 is 15 residues. From germline, CDR1 is SGHTA and CDR2 FQGTGA. Trimming took 2 bases from V and 5 from J; bases not matched to a gene: 9. The DNA for the CDR3 is TGTGCCAGCAGCTTATTTTTACTAGCGTGGAACGAGCAGTACTTC. Translating gives CASSLFLLAWNEQYF. The full variable domain, in which reference TRBV7-3 and TRBJ2-7 provide the parts outside the CDR3, is GAGVSQTPSNKVTEKGKYVELRCDPISGHTALYWYRQSLGQGPEFLIYFQGTGAADDSGLPNDRFFAVRPEGSVSTLKIQRTERGDSAVYLCASSLFLLAWNEQYFGPGTRLTVT.

This chain uses TRBV5-1 with TRBJ1-1; a possible D gene is TRBD1 (6 bases). The V and J ends lost 3 bases and 3 bases respectively, with 15 bases between them. Germline loops: CDR1 SGHRS, CDR2 YFSETQ. The CDR3 has 15 amino acids. The CDR3 reads CASSSGTHVYTEAFF. The CDR3 nucleotides are TGCGCCAGCAGCTCCGGGACACACGTTTACACTGAAGCTTTCTTT.

This clonotype was seen many times. This sequence joins TRBV7-8 and TRBJ2-1; TRBD2 aligns across 8 bases. Germline loops: CDR1 SGHVS, CDR2 FQNEAQ. The ends lost 5 bases at V and 2 bases at J; junction bases unmatched: 5. The CDR3 runs 15 residues. Here the CDR3 DNA reads TGTGCCAGCAGCCCAAGCGGGAGCACCTACAATGAGCAGTTCTTC. It translates to CASSPSGSTYNEQFF.

In this sample, this clonotype turned up many times. The chain joins TRBV5-1 to TRBJ2-7; 11 nucleotides align to TRBD2. Germline loops: CDR1 SGHRS, CDR2 YFSETQ. Losses at the gene ends were 4 bases for V and 7 bases for J; bases not matched to a gene: 7. The CDR3 covers 14 residues. CDR3 sequence (DNA): TGCGCCAGCAGCAAGACTAGCGGGATCGGGGAGCAGTACTTC. Residues: CASSKTSGIGEQYF.

This clonotype was recorded a few times. V is TRBV27 and J is TRBJ2-7; D remains unclear. Per the germline V gene, CDR1 is MNHEY and CDR2 is SMNVEV (reference sequence). The CDR3 has 14 residues. The ends were cut back, 2 bases at V and 3 bases at J, with 11 bases in the middle. DNA of the CDR3: TGTGCCAGCAGTTTAGCTAGAGGAGACTACGAGCAGTACTTC. Amino acids: CASSLARGDYEQYF.

This clonotype has at least ten counts. In DNA, the CDR3 is TGTGCCAGCAGCTCGCCGACAGGGGGCGCGAGCAATCAGCCCCAGCATTTT. This codes for CASSSPTGGASNQPQHF. The rearrangement links TRBV28 to TRBJ1-5; 10 nucleotides line up with TRBD1. The CDR3 covers 17 residues. V was pared by 6 bases and J by 1 base, with 9 bases of the junction left unmatched. Germline V CDR1 and CDR2: MDHEN, SYDVKM. Full variable domain (remainder filled in from reference TRBV28 and TRBJ1-5): DVKVTQSSRYLVKRTGEKVFLECVQDMDHENMFWYRQDPGLGLRLIYFSYDVKMKEKGDIPEGYSVSREKKERFSLILESASTNQTSMYLCASSSPTGGASNQPQHFGDGTRLSIL.

CDR3 nucleotide sequence: TGCGCCAGCAGCCAAAGCTACAGAGGGACTGAAGCTTTCTTT. Protein product: CASSQSYRGTEAFF. V usage is TRBV4-1 and J usage is TRBJ1-1, with D unresolved. Trimming left V 2 bases short and J 5 bases short, with 12 bases between. Germline V gene lookup returns CDR1 MGHRA and CDR2 YSYEKL. The CDR3 extends over 14 amino acids.

J is TRBJ1-2 and V is TRBV4-2, with D unclear. The CDR3 extends over 13 amino acids. Trimming cost V 0 bases and J 8 bases, with 10 bases left between them. Germline V gene sequence: CDR1 LGHNA, CDR2 YNFKEQ. The CDR3 DNA reads TGTGCCAGCAGCCAAGATATCACGGAAGGCTACACCTTC. Translated: CASSQDITEGYTF.

Ten or more counts support this clonotype. V gene TRBV30 combines with J gene TRBJ2-2; TRBD1 or TRBD2 may be the D gene (6 bases each). Germline V gene data show CDR1 as GTSNPN and CDR2 as SVGIG (reference sequence). The CDR3 sequence is 15 residues long. V was shortened by 0 bases and J by 8 bases, with 16 bases between the two germline ends. The DNA for the CDR3 is TGTGCCTGGAGTGTACGGGGGCGGGAATGGGGGGAGCTGTTTTTT. This gives the protein CAWSVRGREWGELFF. Full variable domain (remainder filled in from reference TRBV30 and TRBJ2-2): SQTIHQWPATLVQPVGSPLSLECTVEGTSNPNLYWYRQAAGRGLQLLFYSVGIGQISSEVPQNLSASRPQDRQFILSSKKLLLSDSGFYLCAWSVRGREWGELFFGEGSRLTVL.

This clonotype was observed at least ten times. This chain uses TRBV10-3 with TRBJ2-3; possibly TRBD2 for D (5 bases). V was shortened by 4 bases and J by 4 bases, with 12 bases between the two germline ends. This CDR3 has 14 amino acids. Germline assignment: CDR1 ENHRY and CDR2 SYGVKD. The CDR3 DNA follows: TGTGCCATCAGTGCGAGTAGCGAGGCAGATACGCAGTATTTT. This translates into CAISASSEADTQYF.

This clonotype was recorded many times. The chain recombines TRBV9 with TRBJ2-2, with TRBD1 as a possible D gene (5 bases). The germline V gene has CDR1 SGDLS and CDR2 YYNGEE. This CDR3 has 16 amino acids. V gave up 3 bases and J gave up 1 base, with 13 bases separating them. The CDR3 loop is CASSGGGRQNTGELFF. The CDR3 bases are TGTGCCAGCAGCGGGGGCGGACGACAGAACACCGGGGAGCTGTTTTTT.